The 8 T cell receptor beta chains below come from one sample, sequenced in a study of shared clonotypes between healthy human individuals. Sequenced by immunoSEQ multiplex PCR; TCRdb stores in-frame clones only, minus some. The repertoire holds around 1.6 million clones, with approximately 98% as singletons. The specimen was naive CD4+ T cells sorted from blood. The subset here: CD45RA+ positively selected. The source is a man aged 30-40 years in good health.

Details on this clone: The same CDR3 is also encoded by other DNA sequences in this sample. This chain joins TRBV28 and TRBJ1-2; tentative D call: TRBD1 (6 bases). This CDR3 is built from 13 residues. Trimming cost V 1 base and J 3 bases, with 6 bases left between them. Germline V gene data show CDR1 as MDHEN and CDR2 as SYDVKM. The CDR3 bases are TGTGCCAGCAGTTTATCAGGGGACTATGGCTACACCTTC. This codes for CASSLSGDYGYTF.

This chain connects TRBV19 to TRBJ2-7, with unresolved D. Germline V gene sequence: CDR1 LNHDA, CDR2 SQIVND (reference sequence). Trimming cost V 3 bases and J 4 bases, with 10 bases left between them. This CDR3 has 13 amino acids. The CDR3 spells CASSIYVGYEQYF. CDR3 DNA: TGTGCCAGTAGTATCTACGTGGGTTACGAGCAGTACTTC.

The chain employs TRBV14 and TRBJ1-1; possibly TRBD1 for D (5 bases). The CDR3 consists of 15 residues. Trimming cost V 0 bases and J 6 bases, with 14 bases left between them. The germline gives CDR1 SGHDN, CDR2 FVKESK. In nucleotides, the CDR3 is TGTGCCAGCAGCCAAGATAGAGGGGTTTGGGCTGAAGCTTTCTTT. The encoded protein is CASSQDRGVWAEAFF.

This clone has only one observation. The chain couples TRBV5-5 to TRBJ2-5; D call uncertain. CDR1 is SGHKS and CDR2 is YYEKEE in the germline V gene (reference sequence). V was clipped by 0 bases and J by 5 bases, with 8 bases between them. The CDR3 runs to 13 residues. CDR3 residues: CASSLVGSETQYF. Written as DNA, the CDR3 is TGTGCCAGCAGCTTGGTGGGCTCGGAGACCCAGTACTTC. The variable domain in full, completed from reference TRBV5-5 and TRBJ2-5, reads DAGVTQSPTHLIKTRGQQVTLRCSPISGHKSVSWYQQVLGQGPQFIFQYYEKEERGRGNFPDRFSARQFPNYSSELNVNALLLGDSALYLCASSLVGSETQYFGPGTRLLVL.

The chain uses TRBV14 and TRBJ2-7; TRBD1 matches 9 bases. From germline, CDR1 is SGHDN and CDR2 FVKESK. V shed 2 bases, J shed 2 bases, and the junction held 16 bases outside the gene matches. The CDR3 is made up of 19 amino acids. The CDR3 DNA follows: TGTGCCAGCAGCCAAAATCCCTGGACAGGGGAAATCGAACCCTACGAGCAGTACTTC. This translates into CASSQNPWTGEIEPYEQYF.

This chain uses TRBV5-6 with TRBJ2-7; 11 bases are shared with TRBD1. From germline, CDR1 is SGHDT and CDR2 YYEEEE. There are 15 residues in the CDR3. The J segment lost 1 base and the V segment lost 2 bases, leaving 2 bases of the junction unmatched. Here the CDR3 reads CASSFGQGASYEQYF. The CDR3 DNA follows: TGTGCCAGCAGCTTTGGACAGGGGGCGTCCTACGAGCAGTACTTC.

The rearrangement uses TRBV10-2 and TRBJ2-5, with 9 bases fitting TRBD1. CDR3 size: 16 residues. J gave up 4 bases and V 7 bases, and 13 bases lay outside the gene matches. In germline, CDR1 is WSHSY, CDR2 SAAADI. DNA for the CDR3: TGCGCCAGCATCTCGGGGAGACAGGGGGTGGGAGAGACCCAGTACTTC. Amino acids: CASISGRQGVGETQYF.

The chain couples TRBV7-8 to TRBJ2-5; a possible D gene is TRBD1 (6 bases). The V gene lost 5 bases and the J gene lost 1 base, with 11 bases spanning the gap. The CDR3 loop spans 14 amino acids. Germline CDR1 is SGHVS and CDR2 is FQNEAQ. The CDR3 nucleotides read TGTGCCAGCAGCCCCGGACAGCTCCAAGAGACCCAGTACTTC. Translating gives CASSPGQLQETQYF.